One sample yielded the 28 T cell receptor beta chains listed below, sequenced in a study of shared clonotypes between healthy human individuals. Naivety among CD8 cells was defined by CD45RO negativity and positive CCR7 selection, thereby excluding terminally differentiated effector memory CD45RA+ cells. The assay was immunoSEQ multiplex PCR, and TCRdb's table has in-frame clones only and misses some. The table has roughly 590,000 clones, over 95% seen once. Input material: naive CD8+ T cells sorted from blood. The receptors derive from a woman under 40 in good health.

The genes are TRBV2 and TRBJ2-1, with 7 bases aligning to TRBD2. V trimming: 4 bases; J trimming: 6 bases; junction bases outside the gene matches: 0. The germline V gene encodes CDR1 SNHLY and CDR2 FYNNEI. The CDR3 extends over 12 amino acids. This chain's CDR3 is CASSGLANEQFF. The CDR3 nucleotides are TGTGCCAGCAGTGGACTAGCCAATGAGCAGTTCTTC.

The V and J genes are TRBV28 and TRBJ2-3; D is perhaps TRBD1 (6 bases). The CDR3 has 15 residues. Trimming cost V 5 bases and J 2 bases, with 14 bases left between them. CDR1 and CDR2 (germline): MDHEN, SYDVKM. The CDR3 coding sequence is TGTGCCAGCAGTCCCGGACAGAGTTTCACAGATACGCAGTATTTT. Amino acids: CASSPGQSFTDTQYF.

This chain links TRBV19 with TRBJ2-7; D perhaps matches TRBD1 (6 bases). Trimming stripped 1 base from V and 3 bases from J, with 19 bases between. The CDR3 extends over 17 amino acids. Per germline, CDR1 LNHDA and CDR2 SQIVND (reference sequence). In nucleotides, the CDR3 is TGTGCCAGTAGTATAGGAACAGGGACCCTGGCCATCTACGAGCAGTACTTC. Residues: CASSIGTGTLAIYEQYF. Drawing the rest from reference TRBV19 and TRBJ2-7, the complete variable domain is DGGITQSPKYLFRKEGQNVTLSCEQNLNHDAMYWYRQDPGQGLRLIYYSQIVNDFQKGDIAEGYSVSREKKESFPLTVTSAQKNPTAFYLCASSIGTGTLAIYEQYFGPGTRLTVT.

The V call is TRBV27, the J call TRBJ2-1, with a weak D call TRBD2 (5 bases). Trimming left V 5 bases short and J 2 bases short, with 19 bases between. Germline V lookup: CDR1 MNHEY, CDR2 SMNVEV (reference sequence). The CDR3 length is 17 residues. In nucleotides, the CDR3 is TGTGCCAGCAGTCTTATGAGCGGACGCAGAACCTACAATGAGCAGTTCTTC. It yields the protein CASSLMSGRRTYNEQFF.

This clone was picked up one time. The chain uses TRBV7-7 and TRBJ2-3; 9 bases align to TRBD1. Losses at the gene ends were 2 bases for V and 5 bases for J; bases not matched to a gene: 11. Germline CDR1 is SSHAT and CDR2 is FNYEAQ (reference sequence). The CDR3 has 17 residues. CDR3 sequence: CASSLSLRDRGKDTQYF. The CDR3, as DNA: TGTGCCAGCAGCTTATCCCTCCGAGACAGGGGGAAAGATACGCAGTATTTT.

The V gene is TRBV11-2, the J gene TRBJ1-2; the D gene is possibly TRBD1 (5 bases). The CDR3 covers 15 residues. Germline V gene lookup returns CDR1 SGHAT and CDR2 FQNNGV. Trimming removed 1 base from V and 8 bases from J, with 17 bases in between. CDR3 residues: CASSLVNWGMEGYTF. The DNA for the CDR3 is TGTGCCAGCAGCTTAGTCAATTGGGGGATGGAAGGCTACACCTTC.

This clone is a singleton in its sample. The rearrangement joins TRBV4-2 to TRBJ2-7; D is ambiguous. CDR3 length equals 12 residues. CDR1 is LGHNA, CDR2 YNFKEQ, per germline. V lost 0 bases, J lost 5 bases, and 5 bases lay in between. This CDR3 is CASSQEDHEQYF. Written as DNA, the CDR3 is TGTGCCAGCAGCCAAGAAGACCACGAGCAGTACTTC.

The chain combines TRBV28 with TRBJ2-7; 7 nucleotides line up with TRBD2. This CDR3 is 16 amino acids long. V lost 7 bases, J lost 2 bases, and 14 bases stayed unmatched. Germline values: CDR1 MDHEN, CDR2 SYDVKM. The CDR3 bases are TGTGCCAGCACCCAAGGGAGGGGCCTTAAAACCTACGAGCAGTACTTC. Its translation: CASTQGRGLKTYEQYF. Full variable domain (rest looked up from reference TRBV28 and TRBJ2-7): DVKVTQSSRYLVKRTGEKVFLECVQDMDHENMFWYRQDPGLGLRLIYFSYDVKMKEKGDIPEGYSVSREKKERFSLILESASTNQTSMYLCASTQGRGLKTYEQYFGPGTRLTVT.

This clone was seen once. The chain combines TRBV7-2 with TRBJ2-1; D gene unclear. With 0 bases removed from V and 8 bases from J, the gap between germline ends came to 11 bases. The CDR3 is 14 amino acids. The germline V gene encodes CDR1 SGHTA and CDR2 FQGNSA. CDR3 sequence (DNA): TGTGCCAGCAGCTTAGCAGTTGCCGCGCATGAGCAGTTCTTC. Translation gives CASSLAVAAHEQFF.

The rearrangement links TRBV27 to TRBJ2-1; TRBD2 matches at 9 bases. This CDR3 contains 16 residues. V lost 4 bases and J lost 4; bases outside the gene matches: 8. Germline V CDR1 and CDR2: MNHEY, SMNVEV (reference sequence). The CDR3 region is CASSSQTSGLYNEQFF. In DNA, the CDR3 is TGTGCCAGCAGTTCACAGACTAGCGGATTGTACAATGAGCAGTTCTTC.

This clone was counted a single time. Written as DNA, the CDR3 is TGTGCCAGCAGAAGACAGGGTTCCGGTGAGCAGTTCTTC. Its protein product is CASRRQGSGEQFF. The rearrangement uses TRBV11-1 and TRBJ2-1; TRBD1 aligns across 7 bases. V shed 6 bases and J 9 bases; nucleotides not matched to a gene: 8. The CDR3 runs to 13 residues. Germline loops: CDR1 SGHAT, CDR2 FQDESV (reference sequence).

This chain uses TRBV10-3 with TRBJ2-2; 11 bases are a match to TRBD2. Trimming took 4 bases from V and 5 from J; bases not matched to a gene: 3. The length of the CDR3 is 15 residues. Germline V CDR1 and CDR2: ENHRY, SYGVKD. CDR3 amino acids: CAISGLAGGTGELFF. In DNA form, the CDR3 reads TGTGCCATCAGTGGATTAGCGGGAGGGACCGGGGAGCTGTTTTTT.

The CDR3 region is CASSVGLASDEQYF. CDR3 bases: TGTGCCAGCAGCGTAGGGCTAGCGAGCGACGAGCAGTACTTC. The chain joins TRBV9 to TRBJ2-7, with a tentative D call TRBD2 (6 bases). The CDR3 runs to 14 residues. The germline V gene has CDR1 SGDLS and CDR2 YYNGEE. V lost 0 bases to trimming and J lost 5 bases, with 12 bases between them. Full variable domain (remainder filled in from reference TRBV9 and TRBJ2-7): DSGVTQTPKHLITATGQRVTLRCSPRSGDLSVYWYQQSLDQGLQFLIQYYNGEERAKGNILERFSAQQFPDLHSELNLSSLELGDSALYFCASSVGLASDEQYFGPGTRLTVT.

In regard to this clone: The junction departs from germline at one end; a sequencing error may be responsible. This sample also contains other DNA sequences that code for the same CDR3. The chain has TRBV27 and TRBJ2-7; D gene ambiguous. The germline gives CDR1 MNHEY, CDR2 SMNVEV (reference sequence). The CDR3 length is 14 residues. As DNA, the CDR3 is TGTGCCAGCAGTCAACAACCGAGCTCCTACGAACAGTACTTC. This sequence encodes CASSQQPSSYEQYF.

The V call is TRBV7-2, the J call TRBJ2-7, with 9 bases that match TRBD2. Germline V gene sequence: CDR1 SGHTA, CDR2 FQGNSA. V gave up 5 bases and J gave up 2 bases; unmatched junction bases: 7. The CDR3 runs to 15 residues. CDR3 sequence: CASSTYSGSTYEQYF. The CDR3 DNA is TGTGCCAGCAGCACTTATAGCGGGAGTACCTACGAGCAGTACTTC.

The chain links TRBV28 to TRBJ2-2, with 14 positions matching TRBD2. The V and J ends lost 8 bases and 6 bases, in that order; junction bases with no gene match: 11. The CDR3 is 17 amino acids. The germline V gene has CDR1 MDHEN and CDR2 SYDVKM. The CDR3 DNA reads as TGTGCCAGCGGGACTAGCGGGAGTTCGCGGCTTTCCGGGGAGCTGTTTTTT. Its translation: CASGTSGSSRLSGELFF.

The chain has TRBV19 and TRBJ2-5; D is possibly TRBD2 (5 bases). With the DNA end fitting TRBJ2-7 better, the J assignment may be wrong. Looked up from germline, CDR1 is LNHDA and CDR2 is SQIVND (reference sequence). This CDR3 has 13 amino acids. Written as DNA, the CDR3 is TGTGCCAGCGCCCCGGACGGACTCTACGAGCAGTACTTC. This sequence encodes CASAPDGLYEQYF.

This clone appeared a single time. The gene calls are TRBV29-1 and TRBJ2-7, with a weak D call TRBD2 (5 bases). V gave up 7 bases and J gave up 3 bases, with 13 bases separating them. Germline V lookup: CDR1 SQVTM, CDR2 ANQGSEA. The CDR3 is 12 residues long. CDR3 in amino acids: CSAGVRGYEQYF. CDR3 DNA: TGCAGCGCCGGGGTCCGGGGCTACGAGCAGTACTTC.

The chain combines TRBV5-4 with TRBJ2-5; D is perhaps TRBD1 (6 bases). The germline V gene has CDR1 SGHNT and CDR2 YYREEE (reference sequence). The V end was cut by 4 bases, the J end by 0 bases, with 13 bases between. The length of the CDR3 is 15 residues. CDR3 nucleotide sequence: TGTGCCAGCAGCGATGGACAGCACTACCAAGAGACCCAGTACTTC. Its translation is CASSDGQHYQETQYF.

This chain links TRBV27 with TRBJ2-7; perhaps TRBD1 as D (6 bases). V shed 8 bases and J shed 1 base, with 12 bases lying between them. The CDR3 sequence is 13 residues long. Germline loops: CDR1 MNHEY, CDR2 SMNVEV (reference sequence). The CDR3 reads CASSGTSSYEQYF. The DNA for the CDR3 is TGTGCCAGCTCCGGGACATCTTCCTACGAGCAGTACTTC.

The chain is built from TRBV11-2 and TRBJ2-7, with D perhaps matching TRBD2 (5 bases). CDR1 is SGHAT and CDR2 is FQNNGV in the germline V gene. This CDR3 contains 12 residues. V lost 6 bases to trimming and J lost 3 bases, with 9 bases between them. This CDR3 is CASRNGDYEQYF. CDR3 DNA: TGTGCCAGCAGGAACGGGGACTACGAGCAGTACTTC. Full variable domain (missing parts from reference TRBV11-2 and TRBJ2-7): EAGVAQSPRYKIIEKRQSVAFWCNPISGHATLYWYQQILGQGPKLLIQFQNNGVVDDSQLPKDRFSAERLKGVDSTLKIQPAKLEDSAVYLCASRNGDYEQYFGPGTRLTVT.

The rearrangement uses TRBV14 and TRBJ2-3, with unresolved D. The V gene lost 0 bases and the J gene lost 6 bases, with 7 bases spanning the gap. CDR3 length: 13 residues. Germline assignment: CDR1 SGHDN and CDR2 FVKESK. DNA of the CDR3: TGTGCCAGCAGCCAAGAGTTGGCGGATACGCAGTATTTT. Translation gives CASSQELADTQYF.

In this sample, this clone turned up a few times. The CDR3: CASSHNLVDERSSYNEQFF. DNA of the CDR3: TGTGCCAGCTCACACAACCTGGTGGACGAGCGGAGCTCCTACAATGAGCAGTTCTTC. The gene calls are TRBV18 and TRBJ2-1; tentative D call: TRBD2 (5 bases). V dropped 4 bases and J dropped 0 bases, with 22 bases sitting between them. Germline CDR1 reads KGHSH; CDR2 reads LQKENI. The CDR3 runs to 19 residues.

The gene calls are TRBV7-6 and TRBJ1-1; no firm D call. Trimming shortened V by 3 bases and J by 0 bases, and 8 bases separated the two germline ends. The germline CDR1 and CDR2 sequences are SGHVS and FNYEAQ. The CDR3 runs 14 residues. In DNA form, the CDR3 reads TGTGCCAGCAGCTTCGGAGGATTGAACACTGAAGCTTTCTTT. Translation gives CASSFGGLNTEAFF.

The V call is TRBV11-3, the J call TRBJ1-6; 7 nucleotides agree with TRBD1. Germline V gives CDR1 SGHNT, CDR2 YENEEA. Trimming cost V 6 bases and J 7 bases; bases outside gene matches: 6. This CDR3 has 14 residues. DNA of the CDR3: TGTGCCAGCAGTCACGGGACAGCAAATTCACCCCTCCACTTT. It yields the protein CASSHGTANSPLHF.

This sequence joins TRBV19 and TRBJ1-6; TRBD1 is a possible D gene (6 bases). The CDR3 runs 15 residues. Trimming removed 6 bases at V and 10 bases at J, with 19 bases between. The germline V gene has CDR1 LNHDA and CDR2 SQIVND (reference sequence). CDR3 loop: CASSTDDRLGSPLHF. The CDR3, as DNA: TGTGCCAGTAGCACCGATGACAGGCTCGGATCACCCCTCCACTTT.

This sequence joins TRBV6-5 and TRBJ1-5; D is perhaps TRBD1 (5 bases). Germline V lookup: CDR1 MNHEY, CDR2 SVGAGI. The CDR3 extends over 14 amino acids. V gave up 5 bases and J gave up 3 bases, with 11 bases separating them. In nucleotides, the CDR3 is TGTGCCAGCAGTAAAGACAGTCCCAATCAGCCCCAGCATTTT. Amino acids: CASSKDSPNQPQHF.

The chain joins TRBV6-4 to TRBJ2-3; 11 nucleotides align to TRBD2. V shed 7 bases, J shed 5 bases, and the junction held 5 bases outside the gene matches. The germline V gene has CDR1 MRHNA and CDR2 SNTAGT. The CDR3 covers 14 residues. This CDR3 is CASTGTSGGDTQYF. In DNA form, the CDR3 reads TGTGCCAGCACCGGGACTAGCGGAGGAGATACGCAGTATTTT.